The rows below give T cell receptor beta chains drawn from one sample of a study of shared clonotypes between healthy human individuals. Repertoires were generated with immunoSEQ multiplex PCR, while TCRdb's copy carries only in-frame clones and drops some. Among around 2.3 million clones listed, 90% to 97% were seen once. The source material was naive CD4+ T cells sorted from blood. These receptors all come from a man aged 18 to 29 in good health. CDR3s include the opening cysteine and the closing phenylalanine or tryptophan. Fields, in order: D gene, J gene, clone size, V gene, CDR3 DNA, CDR3 protein. A D gene is named only where the DNA matches it firmly. The size field is filled for only some rows; it gives once, few, many or a size class.

d_call: NA
j_call: TRBJ2-7
clone_size: NA
v_call: TRBV27
cdr3_nt: TGTGCCAGCAGCTCCAGGTGGGACTCCTACGAGCAGTACTTC
cdr3_aa: CASSSRWDSYEQYF

d_call: TRBD2
j_call: TRBJ2-3
clone_size: NA
v_call: TRBV6-1
cdr3_nt: TGTGCCAGCAGTGAACCCTCTAGCGGGAGAACAGATACGCAGTATTTT
cdr3_aa: CASSEPSSGRTDTQYF

d_call: TRBD1
j_call: TRBJ1-2
clone_size: NA
v_call: TRBV4-1
cdr3_nt: TGCGCCAGCAGCCAAGCAGGGACAGGGCGGTCCTATGGCTACACCTTC
cdr3_aa: CASSQAGTGRSYGYTF

d_call: NA
j_call: TRBJ2-5
clone_size: NA
v_call: TRBV7-9
cdr3_nt: TGTGCCAGCAGCTCGAAGGACGGTAAAGAGACCCAGTACTTC
cdr3_aa: CASSSKDGKETQYF

d_call: TRBD1
j_call: TRBJ2-7
clone_size: NA
v_call: TRBV7-9
cdr3_nt: TGTGCCAGCAGCTTATCGACAGGGGGCCTTTACGAGCAGTACTTC
cdr3_aa: CASSLSTGGLYEQYF

d_call: TRBD2
j_call: TRBJ2-7
clone_size: NA
v_call: TRBV5-4
cdr3_nt: TGTGCCAGCAGCTCGATAGCGGGAGGGACCTACGAGCAGTACTTC
cdr3_aa: CASSSIAGGTYEQYF

d_call: TRBD2
j_call: TRBJ2-7
clone_size: NA
v_call: TRBV6-1
cdr3_nt: TGTGCCAGCACGCAACTAGCGGTCTACGAGCAGTACTTC
cdr3_aa: CASTQLAVYEQYF

d_call: NA
j_call: TRBJ1-4
clone_size: NA
v_call: TRBV2
cdr3_nt: TGTGCCAGCAGTGAAGCGCAGAGTAATGAAAAACTGTTTTTT
cdr3_aa: CASSEAQSNEKLFF

d_call: NA
j_call: TRBJ2-7
clone_size: NA
v_call: TRBV7-9
cdr3_nt: TGTGCCAGCAGCTCCTGGAGGACAGAAACCTACGAGCAGTACTTC
cdr3_aa: CASSSWRTETYEQYF

d_call: NA
j_call: TRBJ1-3
clone_size: NA
v_call: TRBV13
cdr3_nt: TGTGCCAGCAGTATCCCGGGGGGTGCAAGAAACACCATATATTTT
cdr3_aa: CASSIPGGARNTIYF

d_call: NA
j_call: TRBJ2-7
clone_size: NA
v_call: TRBV7-2
cdr3_nt: TGTGCCAGCAGCTTAGCGGTAGCGAGCTACGAGCAGTACTTC
cdr3_aa: CASSLAVASYEQYF

d_call: TRBD2
j_call: TRBJ2-1
clone_size: NA
v_call: TRBV6-5
cdr3_nt: TGTGCCAGCAGTCGACTAGCGGCCGACAATGAGCAGTTCTTC
cdr3_aa: CASSRLAADNEQFF

d_call: NA
j_call: TRBJ1-1
clone_size: once
v_call: TRBV10-1
cdr3_nt: TGCGCCAGCAGTGGCGGCAGTAAAAACACTGAAGCTTTCTTT
cdr3_aa: CASSGGSKNTEAFF